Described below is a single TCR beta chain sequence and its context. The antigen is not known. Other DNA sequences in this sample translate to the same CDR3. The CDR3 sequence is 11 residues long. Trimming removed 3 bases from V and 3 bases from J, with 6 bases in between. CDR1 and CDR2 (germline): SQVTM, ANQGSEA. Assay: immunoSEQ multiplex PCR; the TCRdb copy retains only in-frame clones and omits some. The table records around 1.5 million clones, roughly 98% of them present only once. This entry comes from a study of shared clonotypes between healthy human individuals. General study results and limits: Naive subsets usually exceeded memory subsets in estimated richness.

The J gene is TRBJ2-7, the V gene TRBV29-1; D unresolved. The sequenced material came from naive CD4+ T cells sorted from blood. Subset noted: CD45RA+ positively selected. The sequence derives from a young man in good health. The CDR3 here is CSVDFGYEQYF. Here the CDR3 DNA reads TGCAGCGTTGATTTTGGCTACGAGCAGTACTTC.